The TCR beta chain under discussion was sequenced for a study of siplizumab effects on memory and regulatory T cells. A remark on this clone: Antigen specificity is unknown.

General observations from the study: The authors mapped only a minor fraction of alloreactive clones to unstimulated subsets. Memory cells seemed less diverse than naive T cells, which also seemed major contributors to the alloresponse. No functional test confirmed suppression by proliferating siplizumab-culture Tregs.

Trimming took 5 bases from V and 5 from J, leaving 10 bases between them. CDR3 length: 13 residues. Looked up from germline, CDR1 is SEHNR and CDR2 is FQNEAQ (reference sequence). The assay was immunoSEQ multiplex PCR, and TCRdb's table has in-frame clones only and misses some. The sample has under 140,000 clones, 80% to 95% seen once. The V call is TRBV7-9, the J call TRBJ2-1, with a possible D match to TRBD1 (5 bases). The sequencing input was CD4+ T cells sorted from blood. This sequence was found in a human donor in good health. DNA for the CDR3: TGTGCCAGCAGCCACGACAGCCACAATGAGCAGTTCTTC. Protein: CASSHDSHNEQFF.